This TCR beta chain was profiled in a study of shared clonotypes between healthy human individuals. At the level of the study: Three CD4 naive, three CD4 memory, two CD8 naive and one CD8 memory plate were used per donor.

Details on this clone: No antigen is known for it.

There were no recent acute infections or vaccinations among the donors, who were healthy HIV-negative adults. Germline CDR1 and CDR2: LNHDA and SQIVND (reference sequence). The CDR3 consists of 16 residues. The V and J ends lost 4 bases and 8 bases, in that order; junction bases with no gene match: 7. Original analysis: Junction-only sequences without quality scores were provided by ImmunoSEQ, so filtering was different. The assay was immunoSEQ multiplex PCR, and TCRdb's table has in-frame clones only and misses some. The DNA was the basis for D and trimming; V, J and clone size are from that table. The profile shows 2 million to 2.5 million clones, approximately 96% of them singletons. Findings and caveats of the study: Blood was the only sampled material, and tissue repertoires likely differ.

The specimen sequenced was naive CD4+ T cells sorted from blood. Indicated subset: CD45RA+ positively selected. The chain recombines TRBV19 with TRBJ2-2; TRBD2 aligns across 13 bases. The sequence was collected from a man between 18 and 29 years old in good health. CDR3 in amino acids: CASSTDGTSGEGELFF. The CDR3 bases are TGTGCCAGTAGTACAGACGGGACTAGCGGGGAAGGGGAGCTGTTTTTT.